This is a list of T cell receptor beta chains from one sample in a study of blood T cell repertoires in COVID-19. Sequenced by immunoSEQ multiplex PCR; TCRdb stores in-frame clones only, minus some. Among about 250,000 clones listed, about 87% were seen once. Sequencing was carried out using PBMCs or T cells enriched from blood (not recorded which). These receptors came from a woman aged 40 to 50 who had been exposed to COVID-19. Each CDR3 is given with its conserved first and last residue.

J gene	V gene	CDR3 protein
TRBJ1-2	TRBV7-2	CASSHGFNYGYTF
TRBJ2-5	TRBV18	CASSPNSGNEKTQYF
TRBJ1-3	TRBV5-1	CASSPGGSAGNTIYF
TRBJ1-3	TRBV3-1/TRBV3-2	CASSGRELGGAIYF
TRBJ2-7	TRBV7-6	CASSLGGTSVEQYF
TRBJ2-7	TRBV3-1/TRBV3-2	CASSLGTDYEQYF
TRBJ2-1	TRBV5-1	CASSPTSGRANEQFF
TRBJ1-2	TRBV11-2	CASSFTGGGYGYTF
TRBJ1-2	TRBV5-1	CASSFGPRGMANYGYTF
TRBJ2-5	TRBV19	CATRSSTGRETQYF
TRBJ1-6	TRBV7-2	CASSLGGTPLHF
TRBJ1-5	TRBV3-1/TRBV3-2	CASSPFVRGQFSNQPQHF
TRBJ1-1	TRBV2	CASRERSQGIAFF
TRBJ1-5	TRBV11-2	CASSSGGDQPQHF
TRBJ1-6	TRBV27	CASSSRAQDNSPLHF
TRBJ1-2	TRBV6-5	CASSWDRGSDGYTF
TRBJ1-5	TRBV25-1	CASPHFPLGGPQHF
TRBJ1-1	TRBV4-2	CASSQAGQVLNTEAFF